One and the same sample provided the 6 T cell receptor beta chains below, sequenced in a study of shared clonotypes between healthy human individuals. Generated by immunoSEQ multiplex PCR, the TCRdb table keeps only in-frame clones and is missing some. The sample lists more than 500,000 clones; approximately 95% were seen once. Cells designated naive CD8 were CD45RO-negative and were positively selected for CCR7, with terminally differentiated effector memory CD45RA+ cells excluded. Sequences were obtained from naive CD8+ T cells sorted from blood. The origin of the receptors is a woman younger than 45 in good health.

The chain links TRBV5-1 to TRBJ2-1; 11 bases are a match to TRBD2. V was pared by 4 bases and J by 9 bases, with 9 bases of the junction left unmatched. The CDR3 has 15 amino acids. CDR1 and CDR2 from the germline V gene are SGHRS and YFSETQ. The CDR3 DNA follows: TGCGCCAGCAGCGTCCTAGCGGGAGGTTCTCCTGAGCAGTTCTTC. Translation gives CASSVLAGGSPEQFF.

V usage is TRBV5-6 and J usage is TRBJ2-1; no firm D call. The CDR3 has 12 amino acids. From germline, CDR1 is SGHDT and CDR2 YYEEEE. Trimming stripped 4 bases from V and 7 bases from J, with 9 bases between. The chain's CDR3 is CASSPGRNEQFF. The CDR3 nucleotides read TGTGCCAGCAGCCCTGGTAGGAATGAGCAGTTCTTC.

V usage is TRBV5-6 and J usage is TRBJ1-1, with 11 bases lining up with TRBD1. V gave up 4 bases and J gave up 6 bases; unmatched junction bases: 8. In germline, CDR1 is SGHDT, CDR2 YYEEEE. The CDR3 is made up of 15 amino acids. Here the CDR3 reads CASSTGTGGFAEAFF. The DNA for the CDR3 is TGTGCCAGCAGCACTGGGACAGGGGGTTTTGCTGAAGCTTTCTTT.

The V gene is TRBV7-8, the J gene TRBJ2-5; D is uncertain. The CDR3 has 15 residues. Germline CDR1 reads SGHVS; CDR2 reads FQNEAQ. Trimming took off 5 bases at V and 1 base at J, with 14 bases between the two ends. CDR3 DNA: TGTGCCAGCAGCGCCCCTGGCAGAGTCCAAGAGACCCAGTACTTC. Translation: CASSAPGRVQETQYF. Drawing the rest from reference TRBV7-8 and TRBJ2-5, the complete variable domain is GAGVSQSPRYKVAKRGQDVALRCDPISGHVSLFWYQQALGQGPEFLTYFQNEAQLDKSGLPSDRFFAERPEGSVSTLKIQRTQQEDSAVYLCASSAPGRVQETQYFGPGTRLLVL.

The rearrangement joins TRBV19 to TRBJ1-2; 7 bases align to TRBD1. V dropped 3 bases and J dropped 4; count of bases not matched to a gene: 14. Germline assignment: CDR1 LNHDA and CDR2 SQIVND (reference sequence). CDR3 length: 17 amino acids. DNA for the CDR3: TGTGCCAGTAGTATGGTTTTCGAGGGGGCGCCCACCTATGGCTACACCTTC. This translates into CASSMVFEGAPTYGYTF.

CDR3 in amino acids: CASSQDLMALNTEAFF. CDR3 DNA: TGCGCCAGCAGCCAAGATCTAATGGCATTGAACACTGAAGCTTTCTTT. The rearrangement links TRBV4-1 to TRBJ1-1, with D unclear. Germline V gene data show CDR1 as MGHRA and CDR2 as YSYEKL. The CDR3 is 16 residues long. The V end lost 0 bases, the J end lost 0 bases, and 11 bases lay between the germline ends.